This entry concerns a single T cell receptor (beta chain). V dropped 0 bases and J dropped 8; count of bases not matched to a gene: 8. The CDR3 sequence is 15 residues long. Germline V lookup: CDR1 ENHRY, CDR2 SYGVKD. This entry belongs to a study of T cell changes during pregnancy in multiple sclerosis. Some clones are missing from TCRdb's copy, which holds only in-frame ones; the method was immunoSEQ multiplex PCR. The data contain 40,000 to 45,000 clones, roughly 89% of them singletons. The starting material was CD4+ T cells from peripheral blood mononuclear cells, obtained in the first trimester of pregnancy. This TCR was sampled from a female donor with multiple sclerosis, enrolled in a pregnancy study. This chain links TRBV10-3 with TRBJ1-2, with 8 bases aligning to TRBD1. CDR3 DNA sequence: TGTGCCATCAGTGAGTCCGACAGGGGCAGGCAGGGCTACACCTTC. The encoded protein is CAISESDRGRQGYTF.